This TCR beta chain was sequenced during a study of shared clonotypes between healthy human individuals. Germline V gives CDR1 SQVTM, CDR2 ANQGSEA. The CDR3 totals 14 residues. Trimming removed 1 base from V and 8 bases from J; junction bases left unmatched: 10. The naive CD8 subset, CD45RO-negative cells positively selected for CCR7, excluded terminally differentiated effector memory CD45RA+ cells. The study drew all its donors from Caucasian adults living in Nashville, Tennessee. Assay: immunoSEQ multiplex PCR; the TCRdb copy retains only in-frame clones and omits some. Of over 2,000,000 clones in the sample, just under 95% are singletons; the top ten hold about 1.7%.

The rearrangement joins TRBV29-1 to TRBJ1-2, with 7 bases aligning to TRBD1. The sequencing input was naive CD8+ T cells from PBMCs. The TCR sequence derives from a man younger than 30 in good health. Some clones in this sample may be carry-over from other donors' samples. The CDR3 sequence is CSVEGDRALGGYTF. In DNA form, the CDR3 reads TGCAGCGTTGAAGGAGACAGGGCCCTTGGAGGCTACACCTTC. Variable domain in full (rest from reference TRBV29-1 and TRBJ1-2): SAVISQKPSRDICQRGTSLTIQCQVDSQVTMMFWYRQQPGQSLTLIATANQGSEATYESGFVIDKFPISRPNLTFSTLTVSNMSPEDSSIYLCSVEGDRALGGYTFGSGTRLTVV.